This TCR beta chain was captured by sequencing in a study of blood T cells in healthy people across ages. Study-wide background: About one barcoded beta molecule per two T cells was the capture yield of template switching.

Germline V gives CDR1 LGHNA, CDR2 YSLEER. Trimming took off 1 base at V and 13 bases at J, with 19 bases between the two ends. The CDR3 spans 14 residues. A remark on this clonotype: Its antigen is undetermined.

Then a second PCR, running about 6 to 12 cycles, was carried out with a sample-barcoded 5' primer and a J-beta primer mix. Sequencing recovered at least 2.5 million CDR3-containing paired-end reads from each sample. TCRdb redid the calling of the 5' RACE reads with MiXCR, one entry per CDR3 protein. The data show 1.5 million or so distinct CDR3 sequences, 35% to 45% seen once. General study points: The study regarded diversity estimates from one million T cells as underestimates.

The TCR sequence derives from a woman aged 18-29 years in good health. The chain carries TRBV4-3 and TRBJ1-2, with D hard to call. The material sequenced was blood. As DNA, the CDR3 is TGCGCCAGCAGCCAAGTCCTTTCCCCAGAACTTACCACCTTC. It specifies CASSQVLSPELTTF.